The 20 T cell receptor beta chains below come from one sample, sequenced in a study of shared clonotypes between healthy human individuals. Profiled with immunoSEQ multiplex PCR; TCRdb holds only in-frame clones, not every one. The top ten hold 0.13% of the sample, which has around 2,000,000 clones, 85% to 95% seen once. Input material: naive CD4+ T cells sorted from blood. Sample subset: CD45RA+ positively selected. Receptors originate from a man aged 18-30 years in good health.

To note about this clone: An end of the junction does not agree with germline; a read error may underlie this. The gene calls are TRBV6-5 and TRBJ2-3; tentative D call: TRBD1 (5 bases). The V gene's germline CDR1 is MNHEY and CDR2 SVGAGI. This CDR3 comprises 15 residues. DNA for the CDR3: TGTGCCATCAGTGCAGGTCAGGGTAGCACAGATACGCAGTATTTT. Amino acids: CAISAGQGSTDTQYF.

The rearrangement joins TRBV6-1 to TRBJ2-3; 11 positions match TRBD2. Germline V gene data show CDR1 as MNHNS and CDR2 as SASEGT. The length of the CDR3 is 15 residues. V trimming: 5 bases; J trimming: 1 base; junction bases outside the gene matches: 2. The CDR3, as DNA: TGTGCCAGCAGTCTGGGACTAGCGGGCACAGATACGCAGTATTTT. This gives the protein CASSLGLAGTDTQYF.

This chain uses TRBV5-1 with TRBJ2-5; 8 bases match TRBD2. CDR1 SGHRS and CDR2 YFSETQ come from the germline V gene. CDR3 length: 16 amino acids. With 1 base clipped from V and 0 bases from J, the junction kept 5 bases outside the gene matches. This CDR3 is CASSLQARGDQETQYF. For the CDR3, the DNA is TGCGCCAGCAGCTTGCAAGCGCGGGGGGACCAAGAGACCCAGTACTTC. Filled out from reference TRBV5-1 and TRBJ2-5, the complete variable domain reads KAGVTQTPRYLIKTRGQQVTLSCSPISGHRSVSWYQQTPGQGLQFLFEYFSETQRNKGNFPGRFSGRQFSNSRSEMNVSTLELGDSALYLCASSLQARGDQETQYFGPGTRLLVL.

A remark on this clone: The sample carries other DNA sequences with the same CDR3. This chain joins TRBV18 and TRBJ2-5; D gene unclear. Trimming shortened V by 2 bases and J by 5 bases, and 15 bases separated the two germline ends. In germline, CDR1 is KGHSH, CDR2 LQKENI. This CDR3 has 15 residues. In DNA, the CDR3 is TGTGCCAGCTCACCAAGGACGGGCGGTGGCGAGACCCAGTACTTC. This encodes CASSPRTGGGETQYF.

On this clone: Distinct nucleotide sequences in the sample also encode this CDR3. J is TRBJ2-3 and V is TRBV18; D could derive from TRBD1 or TRBD2 (5 bases each). The CDR3 sequence is 13 residues long. Trimming shortened V by 5 bases and J by 1 base, and 7 bases separated the two germline ends. Looked up from germline, CDR1 is KGHSH and CDR2 is LQKENI. This CDR3 reads CASSLGGTDTQYF. The CDR3 nucleotides read TGTGCCAGCTCATTGGGGGGCACAGATACGCAGTATTTT. The whole variable domain, remainder taken from reference TRBV18 and TRBJ2-3, is NAGVMQNPRHLVRRRGQEARLRCSPMKGHSHVYWYRQLPEEGLKFMVYLQKENIIDESGMPKERFSAEFPKEGPSILRIQQVVRGDSAAYFCASSLGGTDTQYFGPGTRLTVL.

The CDR3 protein is CASSTDSYNSPLHF. The CDR3 DNA is TGTGCCAGTAGCACGGACAGCTATAATTCACCCCTCCACTTT. V is TRBV19 and J is TRBJ1-6; possibly TRBD1 for D (6 bases). With 6 bases removed from V and 3 bases from J, the gap between germline ends came to 9 bases. The CDR3 is 14 residues long. Germline V CDR1 and CDR2: LNHDA, SQIVND (reference sequence).

CDR3 nucleotides: TGTGCCTGGAGTAGAAAGGGCATCTACAATGAGCAGTTCTTC. As protein: CAWSRKGIYNEQFF. The chain links TRBV30 to TRBJ2-1; D is uncertain. The CDR3 runs to 14 residues. Germline V lookup: CDR1 GTSNPN, CDR2 SVGIG (reference sequence). Trimming cost V 2 bases and J 3 bases, with 11 bases left between them. Supplemented by reference TRBV30 and TRBJ2-1, the full variable domain reads SQTIHQWPATLVQPVGSPLSLECTVEGTSNPNLYWYRQAAGRGLQLLFYSVGIGQISSEVPQNLSASRPQDRQFILSSKKLLLSDSGFYLCAWSRKGIYNEQFFGPGTRLTVL.

The chain carries TRBV10-3 and TRBJ1-2, with TRBD1 identical over 8 bases. Trimming removed 7 bases from V and 6 bases from J; junction bases left unmatched: 10. Germline CDR1 ENHRY, CDR2 SYGVKD. This CDR3 comprises 14 residues. CDR3 amino acids: CAITGQGGYHGYTF. CDR3 nucleotide sequence: TGTGCCATCACCGGACAGGGCGGGTACCATGGCTACACCTTC.

The V gene is TRBV19, the J gene TRBJ1-3; perhaps TRBD1 as D (5 bases). The V and J ends lost 9 bases and 4 bases respectively, with 16 bases between them. CDR1 is LNHDA and CDR2 is SQIVND in the germline V gene (reference sequence). The length of the CDR3 is 14 residues. For the CDR3, the DNA is TGTGCCAGCCTCACCCAGGGAGCGGGAAACACCATATATTTT. This gives the protein CASLTQGAGNTIYF.

This sequence joins TRBV7-9 and TRBJ2-3; 8 nucleotides match TRBD2. The CDR3 extends over 17 amino acids. Trimming removed 2 bases from V and 8 bases from J; junction bases left unmatched: 15. The V gene's germline CDR1 is SEHNR and CDR2 FQNEAQ (reference sequence). The CDR3 DNA is TGTGCCAGCAGCTTATGGGAGGGGTCCGCGGGAGGAAGTACGCAGTATTTT. As protein: CASSLWEGSAGGSTQYF.

The chain links TRBV29-1 to TRBJ2-3; no definite D call. V dropped 5 bases and J dropped 2 bases, with 11 bases sitting between them. Germline-derived CDR1 and CDR2 are SQVTM and ANQGSEA. CDR3 length equals 13 residues. In DNA form, the CDR3 reads TGCAGCGTTCCATTAAGCTTCACAGATACGCAGTATTTT. Its translation is CSVPLSFTDTQYF.

As regards this clone: Other DNA variants within this sample encode the same CDR3. The chain uses TRBV5-8 and TRBJ1-3; D remains unclear. The V and J ends lost 2 bases and 2 bases respectively, with 2 bases between them. Per germline, CDR1 SGHTS and CDR2 YDEGEE. The CDR3 consists of 12 residues. CDR3 bases: TGTGCCAGCAGCTTAACTGGAAACACCATATATTTT. It specifies CASSLTGNTIYF.

Comment on this clone: The identical CDR3 is also encoded by other nucleotide sequences in the sample. This chain's CDR3 is CASSVAGYQETQYF. As DNA, the CDR3 is TGTGCCAGCAGCGTAGCAGGATACCAAGAGACCCAGTACTTC. The chain is built from TRBV9 and TRBJ2-5; D remains ambiguous. This CDR3 is built from 14 residues. The V and J ends lost 0 bases and 0 bases respectively, with 6 bases between them. Germline V gene lookup returns CDR1 SGDLS and CDR2 YYNGEE.

The V call is TRBV2, the J call TRBJ1-1; D gene ambiguous. This CDR3 comprises 11 residues. Germline assignment: CDR1 SNHLY and CDR2 FYNNEI. Trimming shortened V by 7 bases and J by 4 bases, and 7 bases separated the two germline ends. The CDR3 sequence is CASIRTTEAFF. The CDR3 region has the DNA TGTGCCAGCATTAGAACCACTGAAGCTTTCTTT.

The V call is TRBV2, the J call TRBJ1-2; no definite D call. Trimming cost V 1 base and J 5 bases, with 14 bases left between them. Germline CDR1 SNHLY, CDR2 FYNNEI. The CDR3 is 15 amino acids. The chain's CDR3 is CASSEVGGVGYGYTF. The CDR3 DNA sequence: TGTGCCAGCAGTGAAGTTGGAGGAGTAGGATATGGCTACACCTTC.

The CDR3 DNA sequence: TGTGCCATCAGTGAGTCGTGGTCAGCTAATGAAAAACTGTTTTTT. It encodes CAISESWSANEKLFF. The chain combines TRBV10-3 with TRBJ1-4, with D unresolved. This CDR3 is 15 amino acids long. The V end was cut by 0 bases, the J end by 3 bases, with 8 bases between. Per the germline V gene, CDR1 is ENHRY and CDR2 is SYGVKD.

V is TRBV7-2 and J is TRBJ2-3; 9 bases are shared with TRBD2. CDR1 SGHTA and CDR2 FQGNSA come from the germline V gene. V trimming: 5 bases; J trimming: 4 bases; junction bases outside the gene matches: 7. The CDR3 loop spans 15 amino acids. The CDR3 is CASSPGLAFPDTQYF. CDR3 nucleotide sequence: TGTGCCAGCAGCCCCGGACTAGCGTTCCCAGATACGCAGTATTTT.

The V call is TRBV18, the J call TRBJ2-7; TRBD2 aligns across 9 bases. The CDR3 sequence is 14 residues long. The germline V gene encodes CDR1 KGHSH and CDR2 LQKENI. V lost 4 bases to trimming and J lost 2 bases; unmatched junction nucleotides: 3. The CDR3 DNA sequence: TGTGCCAGCTCACTGCTAGCGGGACCCTACGAGCAGTACTTC. Its protein is CASSLLAGPYEQYF.

This clone has a single count. The chain links TRBV7-9 to TRBJ1-2; D not resolved. CDR1 is SEHNR, CDR2 FQNEAQ, per germline (reference sequence). V lost 3 bases, J lost 2 bases, and 13 bases lay in between. CDR3 length equals 15 residues. The CDR3 DNA follows: TGTGCCAGCAGCTTGGGTGCGACACACAACTATGGCTACACCTTC. It encodes CASSLGATHNYGYTF.

The V call is TRBV30, the J call TRBJ1-2, with D perhaps matching TRBD1 (5 bases). The CDR3 has 14 residues. The germline CDR1 and CDR2 sequences are GTSNPN and SVGIG (reference sequence). Trimming shortened V by 7 bases and J by 4 bases, and 19 bases separated the two germline ends. This chain's CDR3 is CASHPRGTVYGYTF. CDR3 nucleotide sequence: TGTGCCTCCCATCCGCGTGGGACGGTCTATGGCTACACCTTC.